This T cell receptor (beta chain) emerged from a study of T cell responses to AZD1222 COVID-19 vaccine. Findings and caveats of the study: The study identified only a handful of AZD1222 recipients as seropositive at baseline. None of the repertoires were sampled until the peak T cell response had passed. Reportedly, nearly half of unique spike TCRs recognized epitopes outside B.1.351/B.1.1.7 mutations.

This clone was seen just once. Its antigen is not identified. Using immunoSEQ multiplex PCR, the repertoire was profiled, and TCRdb retains in-frame clones only, with some absent. Of 95,000 to 110,000 clones listed, about 94% are singletons. Looked up from germline, CDR1 is LNHDA and CDR2 is SQIVND (reference sequence). Between the trimmed V and J ends, which lost 6 bases and 6 bases, there was a span of 15 bases. This CDR3 has 14 amino acids. The rearrangement joins TRBV19 to TRBJ1-5; D ambiguous. This material consisted of peripheral blood, taken on day 0 of AZD1222 vaccination. This sequence was found in an adult in good health. The CDR3 nucleotides read TGTGCCAGTAGCTATTCGGGAGGAGGTCAGCCCCAGCATTTT. Encoded protein: CASSYSGGGQPQHF.